This T cell receptor beta chain comes out of a study of CD8+ T cells in alopecia areata. For this clone: Genes and germline come from the mouse.

Extracted from the samples, RNA was reverse transcribed into cDNA to serve as the sequencing template. Sequencing used immunoSEQ multiplex PCR; TCRdb keeps in-frame clones, though not all of them. The sample was found to contain 270,000 or so clones, and every one recurs. Scientists pooled cutaneous lymph node cells and sorted them on CD4, CD8alpha, NKG2D, NKG2ACE and other markers. This TCR was sampled from a C3H/HeJ mouse with alopecia areata. The strain's MHC haplotype is H2-k. Sequences were obtained from CD4+ T cells sorted from a lymph node.

The CDR3 sequence: CTCSAGLGGAFYEQYF. CDR3 DNA (partial): TGCACCTGCAGTGCCGGACTGGGGGGGGCCTTCTAT. The genes are TRBV1 and TRBJ2-7; 12 bases align to TRBD2. Read sequence stops 4 residues before the CDR3 end, and the germline J gene provides the missing end. In germline, CDR1 is NSQYPW, CDR2 LRSPGD (reference sequence). J gave up 3 bases and V 3 bases, and 6 bases lay outside the gene matches. The CDR3 is made up of 16 amino acids.